This TCR beta chain was retrieved from a study of blood T cells in healthy people across ages. CDR3 length: 11 residues. Germline V CDR1 and CDR2: MDHEN, SYDVKM. V gave up 7 bases and J gave up 4 bases, with 8 bases separating them. This clonotype was seen at least ten times. Sample-barcoded 5' priming and a J-beta primer mix drove a second PCR of 7 to 11 cycles. TCRdb fed the 5' RACE reads into MiXCR, producing one record per CDR3 protein. The profile shows 800,000 to 950,000 distinct CDR3 sequences, 25% to 35% of them singletons. Separately, the same data were catalogued under a study of T cells of mothers and their children.

This receptor was obtained from a woman in her forties in good health. The source material was blood. This chain connects TRBV28 to TRBJ2-7, with D possibly matching TRBD2 (5 bases). This CDR3 reads CASTRTYEQYF. CDR3 DNA: TGTGCCAGCACCAGGACTTACGAGCAGTACTTC.